One and the same sample provided the 28 T cell receptor beta chains below, sequenced in a study of human T cells and chemical hapten exposure. Time point: pre-sensitization, week 0. Treatment meaning: therapeutic diphenylcyclopropenone sensitization with weekly scalp DPC. Via MiXCR, TCRdb re-called the RACE reads, giving one row per CDR3 protein. The data contain 60,000 or so distinct CDR3 sequences, roughly 10% of them singletons. The source was whole blood, collected in connection with sensitization to the hapten diphenylcyclopropenone (DPC). The receptor set was obtained from a man aged 35 to 55 with alopecia areata. Some clones in this sample may be carry-over from other donors' samples.

This clonotype was observed at least ten times. The gene calls are TRBV3-1 and TRBJ2-2, with 11 bases matching TRBD1. Germline V gene data show CDR1 as LGHDT and CDR2 as YNNKEL (reference sequence). This CDR3 is 14 amino acids long. V was pared by 5 bases and J by 5 bases, with 1 base of the junction left unmatched. The CDR3 DNA sequence: TGTGCCAGCAGCGGGACAGGGGGGACCGGGGAGCTGTTTTTT. Amino acids: CASSGTGGTGELFF. Looking up the rest from reference TRBV3-1 and TRBJ2-2 gives the full variable domain: DTAVSQTPKYLVTQMGNDKSIKCEQNLGHDTMYWYKQDSKKFLKIMFSYNNKELIINETVPNRFSPKSPDKAHLNLHINSLELGDSAVYFCASSGTGGTGELFFGEGSRLTVL.

This clonotype occurred a few times. The V and J genes are TRBV27 and TRBJ1-5, with 8 bases fitting TRBD1. J was trimmed by 7 bases and V by 6 bases; bases with no gene match: 11. Germline CDR1 and CDR2: MNHEY and SMNVEV (reference sequence). This CDR3 spans 15 amino acids. In DNA, the CDR3 is TGTGCCAGCAGCCCCTACCAGGGGGCCCGGCAGCCCCAGCATTTT. It specifies CASSPYQGARQPQHF.

In its sample, this clonotype was seen many times. The V call is TRBV6-2 or TRBV6-3, the J call TRBJ2-1; the match to TRBD2 covers 10 bases. The CDR3 runs 14 residues. The germline gives CDR1 MNHEY, CDR2 SVGEGT. J was trimmed by 9 bases and V by 4 bases; bases with no gene match: 6. CDR3 residues: CASSFGTSVPEQFF. CDR3 DNA sequence: TGTGCCAGCAGTTTTGGGACTAGCGTACCTGAGCAGTTCTTC.

The J gene is TRBJ2-7, the V gene TRBV13; the match to TRBD1 covers 10 bases. The CDR3 is made up of 13 amino acids. Trimming took 4 bases from V and 6 from J; bases not matched to a gene: 3. Per germline, CDR1 PRHDT and CDR2 FYEKMQ (reference sequence). The CDR3 nucleotides read TGTGCCAGCAGCTCCAGGACAGGGGGCGAGCAGTACTTC. Amino acids: CASSSRTGGEQYF.

This clonotype has a handful of counts. The chain recombines TRBV28 with TRBJ2-7; D is possibly TRBD1 or TRBD2 (5 bases each). The CDR3 totals 14 residues. Per germline, CDR1 MDHEN and CDR2 SYDVKM. Trimming cost V 7 bases and J 5 bases, with 18 bases left between them. CDR3 region: CASNPRPGPHEQYF. The CDR3 DNA reads as TGTGCCAGCAACCCGCGTCCGGGGCCCCACGAGCAGTACTTC.

The table lists this clonotype with a few counts. V and J are TRBV29-1 and TRBJ2-3; no clear D gene. CDR3 size: 11 residues. The V and J ends lost 7 bases and 4 bases respectively, with 9 bases between them. The germline gives CDR1 SQVTM, CDR2 ANQGSEA. The CDR3 nucleotides read TGCAGCGCAGAACTGTCAGATACGCAGTATTTT. Protein: CSAELSDTQYF.

The chain couples TRBV6-2 or TRBV6-3 to TRBJ2-7, with D hard to call. V shed 5 bases and J shed 0 bases, with 11 bases lying between them. The V gene's germline CDR1 is MNHEY and CDR2 SVGEGT. This CDR3 comprises 14 residues. The CDR3 DNA sequence: TGTGCCAGCAGTACATACAGTAGCTCCTACGAGCAGTACTTC. It encodes CASSTYSSSYEQYF.

This clonotype was seen more than once but under ten times. The gene calls are TRBV5-1 and TRBJ2-7; D remains unclear. V was trimmed by 4 bases and J by 6 bases, leaving 14 bases between them. The germline V gene has CDR1 SGHRS and CDR2 YFSETQ. This CDR3 is 13 amino acids long. The CDR3 loop reads CASSLEGQREQYF. CDR3 bases: TGCGCCAGCAGCCTCGAAGGGCAACGCGAGCAGTACTTC.

This clonotype was counted at least ten times. The chain combines TRBV6-5 with TRBJ2-3; 7 nucleotides agree with TRBD2. This CDR3 comprises 15 residues. The ends lost 7 bases at V and 0 bases at J; junction bases unmatched: 7. Per the germline V gene, CDR1 is MNHEY and CDR2 is SVGAGI. In DNA, the CDR3 is TGTGCCAGCACCCTTTACGGGGGGAGCACAGATACGCAGTATTTT. Protein: CASTLYGGSTDTQYF.

This clonotype was recorded many times. The genes are TRBV5-1 and TRBJ1-2, with D possibly TRBD1 on 5 matching bases. This CDR3 has 15 residues. Trimming stripped 2 bases from V and 0 bases from J, with 11 bases between. Per the germline V gene, CDR1 is SGHRS and CDR2 is YFSETQ. Here the CDR3 DNA reads TGCGCCAGCAGCTTCCGGGACTCCACTAACTATGGCTACACCTTC. Amino acid sequence: CASSFRDSTNYGYTF. Complete variable domain (other parts from reference TRBV5-1 and TRBJ1-2): KAGVTQTPRYLIKTRGQQVTLSCSPISGHRSVSWYQQTPGQGLQFLFEYFSETQRNKGNFPGRFSGRQFSNSRSEMNVSTLELGDSALYLCASSFRDSTNYGYTFGSGTRLTVV.

The chain carries TRBV2 and TRBJ2-7; a weak D match, TRBD2 (6 bases). The V and J ends lost 8 bases and 0 bases respectively, with 11 bases between them. CDR1 is SNHLY, CDR2 FYNNEI, per germline. This CDR3 contains 13 residues. CDR3 sequence reads: CASRESPSYEQYF. CDR3 nucleotides: TGTGCCAGCCGGGAGTCCCCCTCCTACGAGCAGTACTTC.

There are a few counts of this clonotype. The genes are TRBV28 and TRBJ1-6; D gene ambiguous. CDR1 and CDR2 from the germline V gene are MDHEN and SYDVKM. The length of the CDR3 is 11 residues. The germline V and J ends were trimmed by 5 bases and 12 bases, with 8 bases remaining between them. The CDR3 DNA follows: TGTGCCAGCAGTCCCGCCGGACCCCTCCACTTT. Translating it yields CASSPAGPLHF.

V usage is TRBV9 and J usage is TRBJ1-1; a possible D gene is TRBD1 (5 bases). V gave up 2 bases and J gave up 2 bases, with 10 bases separating them. The CDR3 runs to 14 residues. CDR1 and CDR2 from the germline V gene are SGDLS and YYNGEE. DNA of the CDR3: TGTGCCAGCAGCGTGGCGGGGGAAAACACTGAAGCTTTCTTT. Translating gives CASSVAGENTEAFF.

This clonotype was counted many times. This chain links TRBV3-1 with TRBJ2-2; the D is unclear. This CDR3 contains 15 residues. Trimming took 4 bases from V and 1 from J, leaving 10 bases between them. CDR1 LGHDT and CDR2 YNNKEL come from the germline V gene (reference sequence). The CDR3 DNA is TGTGCCAGCAGCCTATCGGGCCTGAACACCGGGGAGCTGTTTTTT. Translating it yields CASSLSGLNTGELFF.

This clonotype appeared many times. V gene TRBV7-9 combines with J gene TRBJ2-6, with a possible D match to TRBD1 (5 bases). This CDR3 has 17 residues. Germline CDR1 is SEHNR and CDR2 is FQNEAQ (reference sequence). The V and J ends lost 5 bases and 0 bases respectively, with 14 bases between them. The CDR3 loop reads CASSLDGQISGANVLTF. The DNA of the CDR3 is TGTGCCAGCAGCCTCGATGGACAAATCTCTGGGGCCAACGTCCTGACTTTC.

The sample holds a few counts of this clonotype. The chain employs TRBV15 and TRBJ1-2; maybe TRBD1 (5 bases). The V gene lost 5 bases and the J gene lost 5 bases, with 15 bases spanning the gap. The CDR3 contains 14 residues. Germline loops: CDR1 LNHNV, CDR2 YYDKDF (reference sequence). In DNA form, the CDR3 reads TGTGCCACCAGCCCCAGGGTTACGGGGTATGGCTACACCTTC. It encodes CATSPRVTGYGYTF.

The rearrangement joins TRBV20-1 to TRBJ2-7; the match to TRBD1 covers 7 bases. V lost 5 bases, J lost 5 bases, and 6 bases stayed unmatched. Germline CDR1 and CDR2: DFQATT and SNEGSKA (reference sequence). The CDR3 is 12 residues long. In DNA, the CDR3 is TGCAGTGCTCACGACAGGGCGAACGAGCAGTACTTC. Its translation is CSAHDRANEQYF.

This clonotype has only a few counts. The chain carries TRBV9 and TRBJ1-5; TRBD1 aligns across 10 bases. CDR1 is SGDLS, CDR2 YYNGEE, per germline. Unmatched junction bases numbered 10, after V lost 4 bases and J lost 6 bases. The CDR3 is 16 residues long. CDR3 DNA: TGTGCCAGCAGCTATCGACAGGGGGCAAGGGGTCAGCCCCAGCATTTT. Its translation is CASSYRQGARGQPQHF.

This chain uses TRBV5-1 with TRBJ2-1; no clear D. V was clipped by 0 bases and J by 2 bases, with 12 bases between them. The CDR3 runs to 16 residues. Germline-derived CDR1 and CDR2 are SGHRS and YFSETQ. This CDR3 reads CASSLDPPIAYNEQFF. The CDR3, as DNA: TGCGCCAGCAGCTTGGACCCCCCAATCGCCTACAATGAGCAGTTCTTC.

This clonotype has a handful of counts. This chain connects TRBV7-2 to TRBJ2-1, with D hard to call. CDR1 and CDR2 from the germline V gene are SGHTA and FQGNSA. V was cut by 1 base and J by 7 bases, with 8 bases left in between. The CDR3 sequence is 13 residues long. This CDR3 is CASSLVWKNEQFF. The CDR3 nucleotides are TGTGCCAGCAGCTTAGTTTGGAAGAATGAGCAGTTCTTC.

V usage is TRBV6-6 and J usage is TRBJ2-1; the D is unclear. Trimming shortened V by 6 bases and J by 10 bases, and 13 bases separated the two germline ends. Germline CDR1 reads MNHNY; CDR2 reads SVGAGI (reference sequence). The CDR3 runs 12 residues. The CDR3: CASSHGRQEQFF. Here the CDR3 DNA reads TGTGCCAGCAGCCACGGGCGCCAGGAGCAGTTCTTC.

The chain is built from TRBV7-2 and TRBJ2-1, with D unclear. The CDR3 contains 14 residues. V was cut by 2 bases and J by 6 bases, with 11 bases left in between. Germline CDR1 is SGHTA and CDR2 is FQGNSA. The CDR3 region has the DNA TGTGCCAGCAGCTTATCTGCTAGTTTCAATGAGCAGTTCTTC. This translates into CASSLSASFNEQFF.

In its sample, this clonotype was seen many times. This chain joins TRBV28 and TRBJ2-2, with 8 bases aligning to TRBD2. The CDR3 totals 15 residues. The germline V gene has CDR1 MDHEN and CDR2 SYDVKM. V lost 7 bases and J lost 5; bases outside the gene matches: 9. The CDR3 DNA reads TGTGCCAGCACCCTCGGAGTAGCGGGAACCGGGGAGCTGTTTTTT. Amino acids: CASTLGVAGTGELFF.

The V and J genes are TRBV28 and TRBJ1-4; D is unclear. The germline V gene has CDR1 MDHEN and CDR2 SYDVKM. This CDR3 is built from 16 residues. Trimming removed 4 bases from V and 8 bases from J, with 20 bases in between. CDR3 amino acids: CASSSWTGIGGEKLFF. The CDR3 DNA reads TGTGCCAGCAGTTCCTGGACCGGGATCGGTGGGGAAAAACTGTTTTTT.

This clonotype was observed a handful of times. This sequence joins TRBV15 and TRBJ2-1; unclear D gene. Germline lookup yields CDR1 LNHNV and CDR2 YYDKDF (reference sequence). CDR3 length: 16 residues. V shed 7 bases and J shed 3 bases, with 19 bases lying between them. The CDR3 is CATTPRKGTGYNEQFF. CDR3 DNA sequence: TGTGCCACCACCCCGCGTAAGGGAACGGGCTACAATGAGCAGTTCTTC.

The sample holds many counts of this clonotype. V gene TRBV7-9 combines with J gene TRBJ2-1, with D possibly being TRBD2 (7 bases). This CDR3 has 14 amino acids. Per germline, CDR1 SEHNR and CDR2 FQNEAQ (reference sequence). The V and J ends lost 5 bases and 7 bases respectively, with 15 bases between them. CDR3 region: CASSPGGLDNEQFF. The CDR3 DNA is TGTGCCAGCAGCCCGGGGGGCCTAGATAATGAGCAGTTCTTC.

This clonotype was counted a few times. CDR3 in DNA: TGCAGTGCTAGAGAGCTTGAGGAGTATTCACCCCTCCACTTT. Its protein product is CSARELEEYSPLHF. The chain employs TRBV20-1 and TRBJ1-6; D gene uncertain. Germline CDR1 reads DFQATT; CDR2 reads SNEGSKA (reference sequence). The V end was cut by 0 bases, the J end by 8 bases, with 11 bases between. The CDR3 is 14 residues long.

V is TRBV6-6 and J is TRBJ2-2; TRBD2 agrees at 11 bases. CDR1 and CDR2 (germline): MNHNY, SVGAGI (reference sequence). V lost 6 bases and J lost 0; bases outside the gene matches: 3. This CDR3 has 16 amino acids. The CDR3 DNA sequence: TGTGCCAGCAGCAGACTAGCGGGATCGAACACCGGGGAGCTGTTTTTT. This encodes CASSRLAGSNTGELFF.